This TCR beta chain was captured by sequencing in a study of CD4 T cells in relation to SARS-CoV-2 and coronaviruses. Background on the study: After roughly ten days of antigen culture, PBMC TCR beta CDR3s were sequenced.

Before the COVID-19 pandemic, during about 2010-2018, CD4+ T cells were taken from unexposed donors. CD4+ T cells were isolated from the cells after around eleven days of culture. As cell numbers allowed, unexposed-donor CD4+ T cells faced SARS-CoV-2 S/N and four cold-coronavirus spikes. Cultures held roughly 2 million PBMCs per well with roughly 10 IU/ml IL-2. Produced via immunoSEQ multiplex PCR; TCRdb's table is partial and in-frame only. The sample lists about 16,000 clones; 75% to 85% were seen once. In germline, CDR1 is MNHEY, CDR2 SVGEGT. There are 16 residues in the CDR3. V dropped 6 bases and J dropped 2; count of bases not matched to a gene: 9. This clone is termed large (0.1 to 1%). Antigen unknown.

This sequence was found in a human donor in good health. Material: CD4+ T cells from PBMCs, cultured in vitro. The gene calls are TRBV6-2 or TRBV6-3 and TRBJ2-7, with 11 bases matching TRBD2. The CDR3 loop reads CASSLTSGSPTYEQYF. CDR3 DNA: TGTGCCAGCAGCCTTACTAGCGGGAGCCCAACCTACGAGCAGTACTTC.